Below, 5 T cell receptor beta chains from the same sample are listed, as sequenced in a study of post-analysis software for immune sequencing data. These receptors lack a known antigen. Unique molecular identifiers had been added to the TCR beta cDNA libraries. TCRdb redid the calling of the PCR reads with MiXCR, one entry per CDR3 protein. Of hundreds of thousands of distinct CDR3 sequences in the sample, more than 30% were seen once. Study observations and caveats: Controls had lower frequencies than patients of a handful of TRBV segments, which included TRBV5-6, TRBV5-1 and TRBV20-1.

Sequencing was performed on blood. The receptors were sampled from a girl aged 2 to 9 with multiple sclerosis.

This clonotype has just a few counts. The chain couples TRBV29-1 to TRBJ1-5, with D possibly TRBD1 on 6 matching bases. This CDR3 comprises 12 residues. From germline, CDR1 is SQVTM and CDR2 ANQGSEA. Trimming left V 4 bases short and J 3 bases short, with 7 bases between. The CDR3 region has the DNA TGCAGCGTTGGGACAGTCAATCAGCCCCAGCATTTT. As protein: CSVGTVNQPQHF.

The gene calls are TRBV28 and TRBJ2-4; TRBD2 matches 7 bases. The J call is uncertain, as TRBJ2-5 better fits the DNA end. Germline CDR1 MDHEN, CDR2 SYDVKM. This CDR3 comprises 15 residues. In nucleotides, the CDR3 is TGTGCCAGCAGTGCCCCCGGCGGGAGCGGTGAGACCCAGTACTTC. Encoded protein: CASSAPGGSGETQYF.

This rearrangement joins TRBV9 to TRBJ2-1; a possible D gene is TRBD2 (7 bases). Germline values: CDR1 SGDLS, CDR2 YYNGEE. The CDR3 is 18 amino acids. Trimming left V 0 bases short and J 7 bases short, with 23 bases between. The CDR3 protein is CASSVAPLWGGRRNEQFF. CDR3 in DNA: TGTGCCAGCAGCGTAGCCCCCCTTTGGGGGGGCCGTAGGAATGAGCAGTTCTTC.

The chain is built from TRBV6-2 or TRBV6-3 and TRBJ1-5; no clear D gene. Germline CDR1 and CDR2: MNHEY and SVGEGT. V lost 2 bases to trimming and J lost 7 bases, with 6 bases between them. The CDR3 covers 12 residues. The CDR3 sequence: CASSYARQPQHF. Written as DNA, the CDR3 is TGTGCCAGCAGTTACGCGAGACAGCCCCAGCATTTT.

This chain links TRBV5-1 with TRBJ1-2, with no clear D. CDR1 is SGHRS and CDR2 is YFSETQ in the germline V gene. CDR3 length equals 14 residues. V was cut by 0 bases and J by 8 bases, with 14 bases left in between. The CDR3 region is CASSLGTKLRGYTF. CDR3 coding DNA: TGCGCCAGCAGCTTGGGAACCAAACTTAGAGGCTACACCTTC.